Listed below are T cell receptor beta chains from one sample, sequenced in a study of cytotoxic CD8 clonotypes in ibrutinib-treated CLL. Using immunoSEQ multiplex PCR, the repertoire was profiled, and TCRdb retains in-frame clones only, with some absent. Of 300,000 to 350,000 clones in the sample, almost 80% were seen once. The source was PBMCs, collected before ibrutinib treatment. These receptors came from a human donor with chronic lymphocytic leukemia. The CDR3 runs from the conserved cysteine through the conserved F or W. The order of the fields is V gene, D gene, J gene, clone size, CDR3 protein, CDR3 DNA. D genes are given only for firm matches. For some rows the clone size is stated as once, few or many, or as a class when expanded; others skip it.

TRBV10-3,TRBD1,TRBJ2-2,many,CAITGTGSVGELFF,TGTGCCATCACGGGGACAGGGAGTGTCGGGGAGCTGTTTTTT
TRBV5-1,TRBD2,TRBJ2-3,NA,CASSFLLAGGGNTDTQYF,TGCGCCAGCAGCTTTCTTCTAGCGGGAGGCGGGAACACAGATACGCAGTATTTT
TRBV9,TRBD2,TRBJ2-7,few,CASSVGSGSYEQYF,TGTGCCAGCAGCGTAGGTAGCGGGAGTTACGAGCAGTACTTC
TRBV5-1,NA,TRBJ2-5,NA,CASRPTPEETQYF,TGCGCCAGCAGACCCACCCCTGAAGAGACCCAGTACTTC
TRBV5-6,NA,TRBJ2-7,NA,CASSLERSEQYF,TGTGCCAGCAGCTTGGAGAGGTCGGAGCAGTACTTC
TRBV13,NA,TRBJ2-7,NA,CASSFAGTSYGQYF,TGTGCCAGCAGCTTTGCGGGAACCTCCTACGGGCAGTACTTC
TRBV18,TRBD2,TRBJ2-7,NA,CASSGFLAGEGEQYF,TGTGCCAGCTCAGGGTTTCTAGCGGGAGAGGGCGAGCAGTACTTC
TRBV19,NA,TRBJ1-2,NA,CASSPGQHYGYTF,TGTGCCAGTAGTCCAGGACAGCACTATGGCTACACCTTC
TRBV15,TRBD1,TRBJ1-5,NA,CATSSQGGQPQHF,TGTGCCACCAGCTCCCAGGGGGGACAGCCCCAGCATTTT
TRBV5-8,NA,TRBJ1-5,NA,CASSWQRDDQPQHF,TGTGCCAGCAGCTGGCAGCGGGACGATCAGCCCCAGCATTTT
TRBV5-4,NA,TRBJ2-7,NA,CASSQSGDSGEQYF,TGTGCCAGCAGCCAATCGGGAGATTCGGGCGAGCAGTACTTC
TRBV6-4,NA,TRBJ1-1,NA,CASSGNSGNTEAFF,TGTGCCAGCAGTGGCAATTCCGGGAACACTGAAGCTTTCTTT
TRBV6-5,TRBD1,TRBJ2-5,NA,CASSPGQELRETQYF,TGTGCCAGCAGCCCCGGACAGGAGTTGAGGGAGACCCAGTACTTC
TRBV28,NA,TRBJ1-2,NA,CASRIDGRLSGGYTF,TGTGCCAGCAGAATCGACGGACGACTTAGTGGAGGCTACACCTTC
TRBV7-6,NA,TRBJ1-2,few,CASSLVGVGGYTF,TGTGCCAGCAGCTTAGTGGGGGTGGGTGGCTACACCTTC
TRBV5-1,TRBD1,TRBJ2-5,NA,CASSLGTGVETQYF,TGCGCCAGCAGCTTAGGGACAGGGGTGGAGACCCAGTACTTC
TRBV7-2,TRBD2,TRBJ2-1,NA,CASSSGLAGANEQFF,TGTGCCAGCAGCTCGGGACTAGCGGGAGCCAATGAGCAGTTCTTC
TRBV5-4,TRBD2,TRBJ2-1,NA,CASSALAGEFNEQFF,TGTGCCAGCAGCGCCCTAGCGGGAGAATTCAATGAGCAGTTCTTC
TRBV27,NA,TRBJ2-1,once,CASSLGGSYNEQFF,TGTGCCAGCAGTTTAGGGGGCTCCTACAATGAGCAGTTCTTC
TRBV28,NA,TRBJ1-5,NA,CASSNPGPARSQHF,TGTGCCAGCAGCAACCCTGGGCCAGCCAGGAGCCAGCATTTT
TRBV4-2,TRBD1,TRBJ2-7,few,CASSQVVLGGQATSWSYEQYF,TGTGCCAGCAGCCAAGTTGTGCTCGGGGGACAGGCAACATCGTGGTCCTACGAGCAGTACTTC
TRBV5-1,TRBD2,TRBJ2-2,NA,CASSLYRGLAETNTGELFF,TGCGCCAGCAGCTTGTATAGGGGACTAGCGGAGACGAACACCGGGGAGCTGTTTTTT
TRBV27,NA,TRBJ1-2,NA,CASSLGGGFGYTF,TGTGCCAGCAGTTTGGGGGGAGGGTTTGGCTACACCTTC
TRBV7-2,NA,TRBJ2-7,NA,CASSLELIHEQYF,TGTGCCAGCAGCTTAGAACTTATCCACGAGCAGTACTTC